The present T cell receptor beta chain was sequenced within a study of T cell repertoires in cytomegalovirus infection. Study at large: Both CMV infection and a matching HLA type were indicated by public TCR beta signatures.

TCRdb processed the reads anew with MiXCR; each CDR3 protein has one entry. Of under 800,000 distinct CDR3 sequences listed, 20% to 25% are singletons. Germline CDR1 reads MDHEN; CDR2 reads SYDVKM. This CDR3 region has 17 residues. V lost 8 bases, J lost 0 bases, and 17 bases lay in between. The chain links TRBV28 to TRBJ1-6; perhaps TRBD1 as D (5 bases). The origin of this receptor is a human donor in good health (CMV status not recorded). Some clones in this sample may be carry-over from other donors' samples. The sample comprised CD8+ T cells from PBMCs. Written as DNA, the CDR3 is TGTGCCAGCGTTACCCGTAGTGGGGGCTCCTATAATTCACCCCTCCACTTT. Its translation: CASVTRSGGSYNSPLHF.